These 28 T cell receptor beta chains came from one sample sequenced in a study of identifying expanded T cells in peripheral blood (dated by TCRdb to about 2019). Receptors were amplified or captured by the immunoSEQ multiplex PCR assay. Drawn from immuneACCESS, this table holds only the in-frame rearrangements with V and J called that TCRdb kept. Clones are partly lost; checked studies trace under half to an unresolved V gene and leave the rest unexplained. The sample records fewer than 55,000 clones, roughly 80% of which are singletons. The ten most abundant clones make up around 15% of the sample. The sample comprised blood. The receptors come from a person aged 18 to 75 in good health.

The chain joins TRBV9 to TRBJ2-5; possible D gene TRBD2, 6 bases. V was clipped by 3 bases and J by 2 bases, with 11 bases between them. This CDR3 comprises 14 residues. Germline V gene data show CDR1 as SGDLS and CDR2 as YYNGEE. This CDR3 is CASSGPGGQETQYF. In DNA form, the CDR3 reads TGTGCCAGCAGCGGGCCCGGGGGTCAAGAGACCCAGTACTTC.

This clone was seen a handful of times. The genes are TRBV5-4 and TRBJ2-3, with TRBD1 as a possible D gene (5 bases). V lost 0 bases, J lost 6 bases, and 26 bases lay in between. Germline V CDR1 and CDR2: SGHNT, YYREEE (reference sequence). CDR3 size: 19 residues. The CDR3 protein is CASSLAPSLRQFLGDTQYF. The CDR3 DNA is TGTGCCAGCAGCTTGGCCCCATCCCTCAGACAGTTCTTGGGGGATACGCAGTATTTT.

The chain links TRBV4-1 to TRBJ1-4, with D possibly matching TRBD1 (5 bases). The V and J ends lost 0 bases and 5 bases respectively, with 13 bases between them. The length of the CDR3 is 16 residues. Germline-derived CDR1 and CDR2 are MGHRA and YSYEKL. CDR3 nucleotide sequence: TGCGCCAGCAGCCAAGAAGAGGGACCGAGGAATGAAAAACTGTTTTTT. Translation: CASSQEEGPRNEKLFF.

The rearrangement links TRBV29-1 to TRBJ2-1; 10 bases match TRBD2. Per germline, CDR1 SQVTM and CDR2 ANQGSEA. Trimming cost V 7 bases and J 1 base; bases outside gene matches: 7. The CDR3 has 15 residues. CDR3 nucleotide sequence: TGCAGCGGCCGACTAGCGGGCGCGTCCTACAATGAGCAGTTCTTC. This sequence encodes CSGRLAGASYNEQFF.

This chain uses TRBV28 with TRBJ1-2; 8 nucleotides align to TRBD1. CDR1 MDHEN and CDR2 SYDVKM come from the germline V gene. The CDR3 loop spans 14 amino acids. Trimming at V came to 10 bases and at J to 3 bases, leaving 10 bases not matched to a gene. The CDR3 nucleotides are TGTGCCACCCTCACAGGGGGGGGTGACTATGGCTACACCTTC. The encoded protein is CATLTGGGDYGYTF.

The sample holds a few counts of this clone. The chain uses TRBV7-9 and TRBJ1-2; D is unresolved. The V and J ends lost 4 bases and 0 bases respectively, with 6 bases between them. This CDR3 has 13 amino acids. Germline CDR1 SEHNR, CDR2 FQNEAQ (reference sequence). The CDR3 is CASSSGPNYGYTF. Here the CDR3 DNA reads TGTGCCAGCAGCTCCGGACCTAACTATGGCTACACCTTC.

This clone rates as medium-sized (0.01 to 0.1%). This sequence joins TRBV2 and TRBJ2-3; tentative D call: TRBD1 (6 bases). Germline CDR1 is SNHLY and CDR2 is FYNNEI. This CDR3 has 13 amino acids. Trimming took 6 bases from V and 0 from J, leaving 7 bases between them. The CDR3 here is CASSQGSTDTQYF. The CDR3 DNA follows: TGTGCCAGCAGCCAGGGGAGCACAGATACGCAGTATTTT.

The rearrangement uses TRBV10-2 and TRBJ2-2; 9 bases fit TRBD1. Germline CDR1 WSHSY, CDR2 SAAADI. The CDR3 has 15 amino acids. J lost 6 bases, V lost 6 bases, and 8 bases had no gene match. The CDR3 here is CASRTGGSSAGELFF. The CDR3 coding sequence is TGCGCCAGCAGGACAGGGGGAAGTAGTGCCGGGGAGCTGTTTTTT.

The chain combines TRBV2 with TRBJ1-5; D may be TRBD1 (6 bases). Germline loops: CDR1 SNHLY, CDR2 FYNNEI. V gave up 5 bases and J gave up 3 bases, with 17 bases separating them. The CDR3 has 16 residues. The CDR3 nucleotides read TGTGCCAGCAGTCCTCCATCTAACAGGGCCAATCAGCCCCAGCATTTT. Amino acid sequence: CASSPPSNRANQPQHF.

The chain links TRBV4-1 to TRBJ1-5; D is uncertain. The CDR3 contains 16 residues. Deletions cut 1 base from V and 4 bases from J, with 14 bases between. Germline V gene data show CDR1 as MGHRA and CDR2 as YSYEKL. The CDR3 sequence: CASSQGFGESNQPQHF. Here the CDR3 DNA reads TGCGCCAGCAGCCAAGGGTTCGGGGAATCAAATCAGCCCCAGCATTTT.

The chain joins TRBV9 to TRBJ1-6, with 11 positions matching TRBD1. J was trimmed by 7 bases and V by 2 bases; bases with no gene match: 2. In germline, CDR1 is SGDLS, CDR2 YYNGEE. The CDR3 length is 15 residues. CDR3 coding DNA: TGTGCCAGCAGCGTGGGACAGGGGGTAAATTCACCCCTCCACTTT. It is translated as CASSVGQGVNSPLHF.

The J gene is TRBJ2-3, the V gene TRBV4-1; a weak D match, TRBD1 (5 bases). Germline CDR1 MGHRA, CDR2 YSYEKL. This CDR3 contains 14 residues. Trimming took 0 bases from V and 5 from J, leaving 9 bases between them. CDR3 coding DNA: TGCGCCAGCAGCCAAGAAGCCAGGGAAGATACGCAGTATTTT. Encoded protein: CASSQEAREDTQYF.

This chain connects TRBV6-6 to TRBJ1-2, with D possibly TRBD1 on 5 matching bases. The V end was cut by 2 bases, the J end by 5 bases, with 18 bases between. The germline gives CDR1 MNHNY, CDR2 SVGAGI (reference sequence). The CDR3 covers 16 residues. This chain's CDR3 is CASSYARARSAYGYTF. The CDR3 DNA reads TGTGCCAGCAGTTACGCCAGGGCCAGGAGTGCATATGGCTACACCTTC.

The chain joins TRBV11-3 to TRBJ2-5; TRBD2 might be the D (6 bases). The CDR3 runs 13 residues. CDR1 SGHNT and CDR2 YENEEA come from the germline V gene. V lost 4 bases to trimming and J lost 5 bases, with 11 bases between them. The CDR3 region is CASSSRDLETQYF. The CDR3, as DNA: TGTGCCAGCAGCTCCCGGGACTTGGAGACCCAGTACTTC.

The V call is TRBV4-1, the J call TRBJ1-2, with TRBD1 matching 8 bases. Germline CDR1 is MGHRA and CDR2 is YSYEKL. The ends lost 0 bases at V and 3 bases at J; junction bases unmatched: 3. The CDR3 contains 15 residues. DNA for the CDR3: TGCGCCAGCAGCCAAGATACAGGGGGGCACTATGGCTACACCTTC. It specifies CASSQDTGGHYGYTF.

CDR3 bases: TGTGCCAGCCGGCGCGCAGGGGGTCGTCACAATGAGCAGTTCTTC. It translates to CASRRAGGRHNEQFF. The rearrangement joins TRBV25-1 to TRBJ2-1, with 7 bases lining up with TRBD1. The junction had 12 bases not matched to a gene; V was cut back by 8 bases and J by 5 bases. CDR1 and CDR2 from the germline V gene are MGHDK and SYGVNS. The CDR3 consists of 15 residues.

The sample holds one count of this clone. The J gene is TRBJ2-7, the V gene TRBV6-9; 10 bases fit TRBD1. The germline V gene has CDR1 MNHGY and CDR2 SVAAGI. This CDR3 comprises 15 residues. The trim removed 4 bases at V and 1 base at J, leaving 4 bases unmatched. The CDR3 DNA reads TGTGCCAGCAGTTTCCCGGACAGGGGGTCCTACGAGCAGTACGTC. Translation gives CASSFPDRGSYEQYV.

This clone occurred once. The V and J genes are TRBV18 and TRBJ1-4; D is unresolved. There are 13 residues in the CDR3. V was pared by 4 bases and J by 8 bases, with 11 bases between. Germline V gene lookup returns CDR1 KGHSH and CDR2 LQKENI. Here the CDR3 reads CASSLGLGEKLFF. The DNA of the CDR3 is TGTGCCAGCTCACTCGGCCTTGGAGAAAAACTGTTTTTT.

The chain joins TRBV4-1 to TRBJ2-1; either TRBD1 or TRBD2 may supply D (5 bases each). This CDR3 is built from 15 residues. The germline gives CDR1 MGHRA, CDR2 YSYEKL. Trimming took off 4 bases at V and 6 bases at J, with 16 bases between the two ends. Here the CDR3 DNA reads TGCGCCAGCAGCCGAGGGGACGGAGGTCCCAATGAGCAGTTCTTC. Its translation is CASSRGDGGPNEQFF.

This clone has only one observation. V usage is TRBV2 and J usage is TRBJ1-5, with D possibly matching TRBD1 (6 bases). The CDR3 sequence is 15 residues long. Germline V lookup: CDR1 SNHLY, CDR2 FYNNEI. V gave up 7 bases and J gave up 2 bases, with 15 bases separating them. CDR3 DNA: TGTGCCAGCAAGAGGGGGGAATCGGGCAATCAGCCCCAGCATTTT. It encodes CASKRGESGNQPQHF.

The V gene is TRBV6-5, the J gene TRBJ2-3; D is perhaps TRBD1 or TRBD2 (6 bases each). The CDR3 runs to 14 residues. V was shortened by 6 bases and J by 1 base, with 11 bases between the two germline ends. Looked up from germline, CDR1 is MNHEY and CDR2 is SVGAGI. The CDR3 is CASRGGYGTDTQYF. The CDR3 coding sequence is TGTGCCAGCAGAGGGGGGTACGGCACAGATACGCAGTATTTT.

This clone has only a few counts. V is TRBV10-2 and J is TRBJ1-6, with D hard to call. This CDR3 comprises 12 residues. The germline gives CDR1 WSHSY, CDR2 SAAADI. Deletions cut 0 bases from V and 10 bases from J, with 4 bases between. CDR3 loop: CASSESTSPLHF. The CDR3 DNA reads as TGCGCCAGCAGTGAGTCGACCTCACCCCTCCACTTT.

This chain connects TRBV7-8 to TRBJ2-7; 8 bases are shared with TRBD1. Germline CDR1 and CDR2: SGHVS and FQNEAQ. The junction had 8 bases not matched to a gene; V was cut back by 5 bases and J by 2 bases. The CDR3 extends over 15 amino acids. The CDR3 region has the DNA TGTGCCAGCAGCGGTAGACAGGGGATCCCCTACGAGCAGTACTTC. Its translation is CASSGRQGIPYEQYF.

The chain uses TRBV6-4 and TRBJ2-3, with TRBD2 matching 10 bases. Germline V gene data show CDR1 as MRHNA and CDR2 as SNTAGT. The CDR3 has 15 residues. The ends lost 3 bases at V and 0 bases at J; junction bases unmatched: 0. The CDR3: CASSEGLASTDTQYF. In DNA, the CDR3 is TGTGCCAGCAGTGAGGGACTAGCGAGCACAGATACGCAGTATTTT.

The rearrangement joins TRBV6-6 to TRBJ2-5; TRBD2 agrees at 7 bases. After removal of 5 bases from V and 3 bases from J, the junction contained 3 bases not matched to a gene. The V gene's germline CDR1 is MNHNY and CDR2 SVGAGI (reference sequence). The CDR3 spans 13 residues. The CDR3, as DNA: TGTGCCAGCAGTGAGGCGGGAGAAGAGACCCAGTACTTC. Protein product: CASSEAGEETQYF.

The chain couples TRBV2 to TRBJ2-6; D possibly uses TRBD1 or TRBD2 (5 bases each). Per the germline V gene, CDR1 is SNHLY and CDR2 is FYNNEI. This CDR3 has 19 residues. The V and J ends lost 4 bases and 2 bases respectively, with 21 bases between them. The CDR3 DNA reads TGTGCCAGCAGTGCGGCCCGGGGACCTGGCCTTACTGGGGCCAACGTCCTGACTTTC. It specifies CASSAARGPGLTGANVLTF.

The chain recombines TRBV6-6 with TRBJ2-7, with 8 bases matching TRBD1. CDR3 size: 13 residues. In germline, CDR1 is MNHNY, CDR2 SVGAGI (reference sequence). The V segment lost 2 bases and the J segment 6 bases; nucleotides outside the gene matches: 3. CDR3 sequence reads: CASSYDRGFEQYV. CDR3 DNA sequence: TGTGCCAGCAGTTACGACAGGGGATTCGAGCAGTACGTC.

V gene TRBV7-9 combines with J gene TRBJ1-1; tentatively, D is TRBD1 (6 bases). This CDR3 comprises 12 residues. The germline V gene has CDR1 SEHNR and CDR2 FQNEAQ (reference sequence). Deletions cut 4 bases from V and 4 bases from J, with 7 bases between. CDR3 bases: TGTGCCAGCAGCTCACAGGGCACTGAAGCTTTCTTT. Its protein is CASSSQGTEAFF.